This TCR beta chain came from a study of blood T cell repertoires in COVID-19. Study-level information: Collection of acute and convalescent COVID-19 samples took place in the United States, Italy and Spain. T cells, B-cell-depleted T cells, or PBMCs supplied cDNA or gDNA.

In the source study's methods: From reference gene primer amplification, estimates of nucleated cell counts were derived. The repertoire was sequenced with immunoSEQ multiplex PCR; TCRdb's copy has only in-frame clones and lacks some. V, J and clone size reflect that table, while D and trimming were determined from the DNA. The sample includes over 85,000 clones, around 87% of them seen just once. Germline V lookup: CDR1 DFQATT, CDR2 SNEGSKA (reference sequence). CDR3 length equals 10 residues. V shed 3 bases and J shed 9 bases, with 8 bases lying between them. The material sequenced was peripheral blood. This receptor was identified in a man aged 50-59 years with active or convalescent COVID-19. V is TRBV20-1 and J is TRBJ1-1; no reliable D call. The CDR3 loop reads CSARSEKAFF. The CDR3 DNA reads as TGCAGTGCTAGGTCAGAAAAAGCTTTCTTT.